A single sample gave rise to the 15 T cell receptor beta chains below, sequenced in a study of cytomegalovirus exposure and HLA in healthy donors. The PCR ran on 60 Vbeta and 13 Jbeta primers. Libraries were prepared by immunoSEQ multiplex PCR; TCRdb keeps only in-frame clonotypes and omits some of them. The table includes about 160,000 clones, roughly four fifths detected once. Source material: PBMCs. The source is a woman aged 18-29 years in good health and CMV-seronegative.

The chain employs TRBV9 and TRBJ2-2; D is perhaps TRBD2 (6 bases). Trimming left V 3 bases short and J 4 bases short, with 10 bases between. The CDR3 covers 14 residues. Germline V gene lookup returns CDR1 SGDLS and CDR2 YYNGEE. CDR3 nucleotides: TGTGCCAGCAGCGCCCAAGCGGGCACCGGGGAGCTGTTTTTT. Protein sequence: CASSAQAGTGELFF.

This chain connects TRBV7-8 to TRBJ2-3; 10 nucleotides line up with TRBD2. Germline-derived CDR1 and CDR2 are SGHVS and FQNEAQ. The CDR3 is 18 amino acids. Unmatched junction bases numbered 10, after V lost 2 bases and J lost 2 bases. The CDR3 sequence: CASSLTLQAGGNTDTQYF. The CDR3 nucleotides are TGTGCCAGCAGCTTAACTCTCCAAGCGGGGGGGAACACAGATACGCAGTATTTT.

The chain combines TRBV29-1 with TRBJ2-7; TRBD2 matches at 13 bases. J was trimmed by 6 bases and V by 4 bases; bases with no gene match: 3. The CDR3 length is 13 residues. The germline V gene encodes CDR1 SQVTM and CDR2 ANQGSEA. Here the CDR3 DNA reads TGCAGCGTTGGGGGACTAGCGGGATCCGAGCAGTACTTC. This gives the protein CSVGGLAGSEQYF.

The chain is built from TRBV6-1 and TRBJ2-3, with D possibly matching TRBD2 (6 bases). Germline-derived CDR1 and CDR2 are MNHNS and SASEGT. CDR3 size: 15 residues. Trimming stripped 2 bases from V and 2 bases from J, with 11 bases between. The CDR3 protein is CASSEFAGSTDTQYF. The CDR3 coding sequence is TGTGCCAGCAGTGAATTTGCGGGATCCACAGATACGCAGTATTTT.

V usage is TRBV28 and J usage is TRBJ2-1, with 8 positions matching TRBD1. With 4 bases clipped from V and 5 bases from J, the junction kept 7 bases outside the gene matches. The germline gives CDR1 MDHEN, CDR2 SYDVKM. The CDR3 is 15 amino acids. The CDR3 is CASSSGQGVDNEQFF. CDR3 coding DNA: TGTGCCAGCAGTTCCGGACAGGGAGTTGACAATGAGCAGTTCTTC.

This chain connects TRBV5-4 to TRBJ1-2; weak D call: TRBD1 (6 bases). The V end was cut by 4 bases, the J end by 2 bases, with 9 bases between. There are 13 residues in the CDR3. Germline V lookup: CDR1 SGHNT, CDR2 YYREEE (reference sequence). The chain's CDR3 is CASSVTGNYGYTF. As DNA, the CDR3 is TGTGCCAGCAGCGTAACAGGGAACTATGGCTACACCTTC.

This rearrangement joins TRBV5-4 to TRBJ1-4; D might be TRBD1 (5 bases). This CDR3 comprises 13 residues. CDR1 SGHNT and CDR2 YYREEE come from the germline V gene (reference sequence). V was shortened by 4 bases and J by 6 bases, with 10 bases between the two germline ends. The CDR3 is CASSAGTDEKLFF. The CDR3 bases are TGTGCCAGCAGCGCGGGGACCGATGAAAAACTGTTTTTT. Supplemented by reference TRBV5-4 and TRBJ1-4, the full variable domain reads ETGVTQSPTHLIKTRGQQVTLRCSSQSGHNTVSWYQQALGQGPQFIFQYYREEENGRGNFPPRFSGLQFPNYSSELNVNALELDDSALYLCASSAGTDEKLFFGSGTQLSVL.

This clone was seen more than once but under ten times. The chain links TRBV28 to TRBJ1-5, with a possible D match to TRBD1 (5 bases). CDR1 MDHEN and CDR2 SYDVKM come from the germline V gene. The V and J ends lost 7 bases and 0 bases respectively, with 10 bases between them. There are 14 residues in the CDR3. This chain's CDR3 is CASIRAYSNQPQHF. CDR3 in DNA: TGTGCCAGCATCAGGGCCTATAGCAATCAGCCCCAGCATTTT.

The V gene is TRBV6-1, the J gene TRBJ1-2, with D uncertain. With 6 bases removed from V and 5 bases from J, the gap between germline ends came to 13 bases. The CDR3 has 13 residues. CDR1 and CDR2 from the germline V gene are MNHNS and SASEGT. CDR3 sequence: CASRDGGRYGYTF. For the CDR3, the DNA is TGTGCCAGCAGGGACGGAGGGCGGTATGGCTACACCTTC.

The V call is TRBV6-6, the J call TRBJ2-3; 8 positions agree with TRBD2. CDR1 is MNHNY, CDR2 SVGAGI, per germline (reference sequence). V lost 2 bases, J lost 6 bases, and 10 bases stayed unmatched. This CDR3 has 16 amino acids. This CDR3 reads CASSYDPGVAGDTQYF. The DNA for the CDR3 is TGTGCCAGCAGTTACGACCCAGGGGTAGCGGGGGATACGCAGTATTTT.

As concerns this clone: The same CDR3 is also encoded by other DNA sequences in this sample. This chain joins TRBV5-1 and TRBJ2-5; D uncertain. CDR1 SGHRS and CDR2 YFSETQ come from the germline V gene. This CDR3 region has 13 residues. V was cut by 0 bases and J by 2 bases, with 5 bases left in between. The chain's CDR3 is CASSLGLQETQYF. The CDR3 coding sequence is TGCGCCAGCAGCTTGGGTTTACAAGAGACCCAGTACTTC.

The chain carries TRBV19 and TRBJ1-6; 10 nucleotides agree with TRBD1. This CDR3 has 15 amino acids. Germline CDR1 reads LNHDA; CDR2 reads SQIVND (reference sequence). V shed 6 bases, J shed 1 base, and the junction held 0 bases outside the gene matches. CDR3: CASRDRGSYNSPLHF. The CDR3 region has the DNA TGTGCCAGTAGGGACAGGGGGTCCTATAATTCACCCCTCCACTTT.

The rearrangement links TRBV5-4 to TRBJ2-3, with 10 nucleotides matching TRBD2. Germline V lookup: CDR1 SGHNT, CDR2 YYREEE (reference sequence). V shed 4 bases and J 4 bases; nucleotides not matched to a gene: 12. The CDR3 is 17 residues long. The CDR3 region has the DNA TGTGCCAGCAGCCCTAGGGCTAGCGGGGGAGGCGCAGATACGCAGTATTTT. As protein: CASSPRASGGGADTQYF.

In the case of this clone: This specimen includes other DNA sequences encoding the same CDR3. This chain joins TRBV5-6 and TRBJ1-1, with D unclear. This CDR3 spans 14 amino acids. Germline CDR1 and CDR2: SGHDT and YYEEEE. The ends were cut back, 0 bases at V and 0 bases at J, with 6 bases in the middle. CDR3 sequence (DNA): TGTGCCAGCAGCTTGGGACTGTTGAACACTGAAGCTTTCTTT. It specifies CASSLGLLNTEAFF.

The chain links TRBV5-8 to TRBJ2-5, with TRBD1 matching 7 bases. CDR1 SGHTS and CDR2 YDEGEE come from the germline V gene. V was pared by 4 bases and J by 3 bases, with 6 bases of the junction left unmatched. This CDR3 contains 14 residues. DNA of the CDR3: TGTGCCAGCAGCCAGGGGGTCCGCGAAGAGACCCAGTACTTC. Translated, it gives CASSQGVREETQYF.